This record concerns one T cell receptor beta chain sequence. Its specificity is unknown. This specimen comes from a study of graft-versus-host responses after intestinal transplantation. Overall study: Once they had received anti-thymocyte globulin induction, all recipients took tacrolimus and steroids for about 3 years. Findings of the study overall: Across patients carrying graft-donor T cell macrochimerism, allografts held high graft-versus-host to host-versus-graft clonal ratios.

Assay used: immunoSEQ multiplex PCR; TCRdb lists only in-frame clones, some missing. Of 75,000 to 95,000 clones listed, around 93% are singletons. Trimming cost V 5 bases and J 0 bases; bases outside gene matches: 9. The CDR3 totals 16 residues. From germline, CDR1 is SEHNR and CDR2 FQNEAQ (reference sequence). This chain links TRBV7-9 with TRBJ1-1, with 7 bases matching TRBD1. This specimen consisted of unstimulated CD8+ T cells sorted from spleen or lymph node cells, obtained before intestinal transplant. This receptor was identified in a human donor who received an intestinal transplant. For the CDR3, the DNA is TGTGCCAGCAGCCGGATACTGGGACAGATGAACACTGAAGCTTTCTTT. Its translation is CASSRILGQMNTEAFF.